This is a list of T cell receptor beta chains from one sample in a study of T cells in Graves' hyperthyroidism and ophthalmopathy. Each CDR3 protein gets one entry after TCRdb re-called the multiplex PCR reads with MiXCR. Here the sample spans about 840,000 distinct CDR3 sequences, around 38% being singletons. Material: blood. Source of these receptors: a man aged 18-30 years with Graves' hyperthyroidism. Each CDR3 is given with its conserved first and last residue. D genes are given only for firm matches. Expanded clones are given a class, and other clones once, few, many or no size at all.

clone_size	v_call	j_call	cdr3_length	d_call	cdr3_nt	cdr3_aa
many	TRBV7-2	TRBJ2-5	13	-	TGTGCCAGCAGCCGACGGCAGCAAGAGACCCAGTACTTC	CASSRRQQETQYF
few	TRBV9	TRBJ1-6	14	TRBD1	TGTGCCAGCAGCGGGGGACAGGACGGTTCACCCCTCCACTTT	CASSGGQDGSPLHF
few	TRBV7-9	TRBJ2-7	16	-	TGTGCCAGCAGCGGGGAACCAGCGGGGACAACCTACGAGCAGTACTTC	CASSGEPAGTTYEQYF
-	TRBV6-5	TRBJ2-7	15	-	TGTGCCAGCAGTTACTCAAAGGGCGGCTCCTACGAGCAGTACTTC	CASSYSKGGSYEQYF
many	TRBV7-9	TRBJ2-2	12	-	TGTGCCAGCCTCCACGGCACCGGGGAGCTGTTTTTT	CASLHGTGELFF
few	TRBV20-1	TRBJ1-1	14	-	TGCAGTGCTACCCGCCCCAGAGGAAACACTGAAGCTTTCTTT	CSATRPRGNTEAFF
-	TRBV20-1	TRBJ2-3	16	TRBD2	TGCAGTGCTAGAGATCAGGGAGCGGGAGACACAGATACGCAGTATTTT	CSARDQGAGDTDTQYF
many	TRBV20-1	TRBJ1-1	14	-	TGCAGTGCTAGAAACGGGGGCTGGAACACTGAAGCTTTCTTT	CSARNGGWNTEAFF
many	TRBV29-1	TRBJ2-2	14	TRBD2	TGCAGCGTAGAGGGACTAGCCGGCACCGGGGAGCTGTTTTTT	CSVEGLAGTGELFF
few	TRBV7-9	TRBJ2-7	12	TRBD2	TGTGCCAGCAGGCGGACTAGCGAGCAGCAGTACTTC	CASRRTSEQQYF
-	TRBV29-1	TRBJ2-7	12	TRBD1	TGCAGCGTTCTTACAGGGGTAACCGAGCAGTACTTC	CSVLTGVTEQYF
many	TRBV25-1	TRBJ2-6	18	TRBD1	TGTGCCAGCAGTGAGGGACAGGCCCCCATCTCTGGGGCCAACGTCCTGACTTTC	CASSEGQAPISGANVLTF
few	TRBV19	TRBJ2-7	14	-	TGTGCCAGTAGTCGGCAGGGAAATCGATACGAGCAGTACTTC	CASSRQGNRYEQYF
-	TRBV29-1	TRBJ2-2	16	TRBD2	TGCAGCTTGGGAACGGGACTAGCGGTGAACACCGGGGAGCTGTTTTTT	CSLGTGLAVNTGELFF
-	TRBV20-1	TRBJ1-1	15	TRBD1	TGCAGTGCTACTATCCGGGACAGGGCTGACCTTGAAGCTTTCTTT	CSATIRDRADLEAFF
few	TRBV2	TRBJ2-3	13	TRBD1	TGTGCCAGCATCCAGGGGGCGGGAGATACGCAGTATTTT	CASIQGAGDTQYF
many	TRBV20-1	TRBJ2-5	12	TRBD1	TGCAGTGGAAGGACAGGGCAAGAGACCCAGTACTTC	CSGRTGQETQYF
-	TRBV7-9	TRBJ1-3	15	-	TGTGCCAGCAGCTTAGGCGGGAACACTGGAAACACCATATATTTT	CASSLGGNTGNTIYF
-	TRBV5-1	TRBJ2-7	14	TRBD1	TGCGCCAGCAGCTGGTGGACAGGGCACAACGAGCAGTACTTC	CASSWWTGHNEQYF
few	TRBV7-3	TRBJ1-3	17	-	TGTGCCAGCAGCTCTCGTCTGGCTCTGGGGAAAGAAAACACCATATATTTT	CASSSRLALGKENTIYF
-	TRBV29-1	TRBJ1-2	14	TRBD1	TGCAGCGTTGTCGGGCAGGGGGACAACTATGGCTACACCTTC	CSVVGQGDNYGYTF
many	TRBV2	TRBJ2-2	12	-	TGTGCCGCCCCCAGCCTCCACGGGGAGCTGTTTTTT	CAAPSLHGELFF
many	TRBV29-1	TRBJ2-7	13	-	TGCAGCGTTGGAGGGGACTTCAGTGGTGAGCAGTACTTC	CSVGGDFSGEQYF
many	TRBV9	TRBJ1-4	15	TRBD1	TGTGCCAGCAGCCATCCGGGGACAGGGAATGAAAAACTGTTTTTT	CASSHPGTGNEKLFF
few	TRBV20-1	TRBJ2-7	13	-	TGCAGTGCGGGAGCCCGGGTAACCTACGAGCAGTACTTC	CSAGARVTYEQYF
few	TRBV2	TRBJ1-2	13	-	TGTGCCAGCAGAGGAACCGCAGACTATGGCTACACCTTC	CASRGTADYGYTF
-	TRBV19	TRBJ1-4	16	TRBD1	TGTGCCAGTAGTATGTGGGGCAGGGGGTCCCATTCCCGGCTGTTTTTT	CASSMWGRGSHSRLFF
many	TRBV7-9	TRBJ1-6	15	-	TGTGCCAGCAGCTTTACAGTCAATTATAATTCACCCCTCCACTTT	CASSFTVNYNSPLHF
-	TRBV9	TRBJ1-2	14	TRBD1	TGTGCCAGCAGCGTAGAGGTGACAGGGATCGGCTACACCTTC	CASSVEVTGIGYTF
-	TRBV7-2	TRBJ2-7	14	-	TGTGCCAGCAGCCAAGATGAGGCGGGGATCGAGCAGTACTTC	CASSQDEAGIEQYF
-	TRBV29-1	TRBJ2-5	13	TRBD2	TGCAGCGTTGCTGGGACTAGCGGAGAGACCCAGTACTTC	CSVAGTSGETQYF
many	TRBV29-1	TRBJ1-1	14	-	TGCAGCGGACTCAGGGGAGAGGCGGGCACTGAAGCTTTCTTT	CSGLRGEAGTEAFF
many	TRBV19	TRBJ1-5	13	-	TGTGCCAGTAGCTGGGAGGGCGGACAGCCCCAGCATTTT	CASSWEGGQPQHF
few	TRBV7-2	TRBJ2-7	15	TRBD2	TGTGCCAGCAGCTTCGGTCTAGCGGGGACCTACGAGCAGTACTTC	CASSFGLAGTYEQYF
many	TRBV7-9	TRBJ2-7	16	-	TGTGCCAGCAGCTTGGCTCGACAGGCAACTTCCTACGAGCAGTACTTC	CASSLARQATSYEQYF